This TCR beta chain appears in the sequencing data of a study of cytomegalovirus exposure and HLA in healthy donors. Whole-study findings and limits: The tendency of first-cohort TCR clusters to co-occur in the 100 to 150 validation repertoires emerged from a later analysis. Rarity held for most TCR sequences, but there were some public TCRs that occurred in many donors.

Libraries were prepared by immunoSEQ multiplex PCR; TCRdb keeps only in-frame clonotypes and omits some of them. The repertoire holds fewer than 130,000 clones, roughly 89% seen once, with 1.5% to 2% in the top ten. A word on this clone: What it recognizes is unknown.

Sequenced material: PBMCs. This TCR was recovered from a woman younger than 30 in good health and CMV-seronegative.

Here the CDR3 reads CASRRGLYEKLFF. CDR3 nucleotide sequence: TGTGCCAGCCGACGGGGACTATATGAAAAACTGTTTTTT. This chain connects TRBV2 to TRBJ1-4; D possibly corresponds to TRBD1 (5 bases). V lost 8 bases, J lost 6 bases, and 13 bases lay in between. Germline values: CDR1 SNHLY, CDR2 FYNNEI. The CDR3 sequence is 13 residues long.